This paragraph covers one TCR beta chain sequence. The antigen it recognizes is unknown. The record has no base qualities; no much larger clone is one base away. This sample was taken from a study of technical replicates of blood from several donors (dated by TCRdb to 2016 to 2017). Receptors were amplified or captured by the immunoSEQ multiplex PCR assay. The source is immuneACCESS, and TCRdb retained only in-frame sequences with V and J called. Part of the clones is not carried over; for the studies checked, unresolved V genes explain less than half of this, and the remainder is unexplained. The sample data list 70,000 or so clones, and around nine tenths of these were observed just once. Jointly, the top ten make up around 4.6% of the sample. V drops 5 bases and J drops 0 bases, leaving 19 bases in between. The CDR3 runs 17 residues from the cysteine to the phenylalanine. Solely the CDR3 DNA is kept, with 51 bases framed from the first base. The germline V gene (reference sequence) yields LNHNV for CDR1 and YYDKDF for CDR2.

This TCR was sampled from a human donor in good health. Some clones in this sample may be carry-over from other donors' samples. The sample taken for sequencing was PBMCs. The sequence links TRBV15 to TRBJ1-1; TRBD1 could be the D gene, as 5 bases match. The CDR3 amino acid sequence is: CATSGAETTSMNTEAFF. Here is the DNA: TGTGCCACCAGCGGGGCAGAGACAACATCAATGAACACTGAAGCTTTCTTT. The variable domain in full, with residues beyond the CDR3 obtained from the reference TRBV15 and TRBJ1-1 genes, is DAMVIQNPRYQVTQFGKPVTLSCSQTLNHNVMYWYQQKSSQAPKLLFHYYDKDFNNEADTPDNFQSRRPNTSFCFLDIRSPGLGDTAMYLCATSGAETTSMNTEAFFGQGTRLTVV.